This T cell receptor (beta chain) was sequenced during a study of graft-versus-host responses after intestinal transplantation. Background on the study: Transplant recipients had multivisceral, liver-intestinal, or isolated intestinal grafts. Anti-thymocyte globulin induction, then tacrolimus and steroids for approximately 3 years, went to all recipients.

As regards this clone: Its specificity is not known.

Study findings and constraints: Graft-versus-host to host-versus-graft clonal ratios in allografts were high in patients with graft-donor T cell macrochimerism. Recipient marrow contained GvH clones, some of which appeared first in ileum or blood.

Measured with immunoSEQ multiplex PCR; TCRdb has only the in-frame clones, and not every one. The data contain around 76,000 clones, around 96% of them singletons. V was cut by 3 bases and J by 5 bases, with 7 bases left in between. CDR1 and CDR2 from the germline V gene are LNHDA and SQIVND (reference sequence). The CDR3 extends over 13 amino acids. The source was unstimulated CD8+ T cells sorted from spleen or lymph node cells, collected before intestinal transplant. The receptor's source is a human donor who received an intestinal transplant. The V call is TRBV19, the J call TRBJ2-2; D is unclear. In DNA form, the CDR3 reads TGTGCCAGTAGTATGTGGGGTACCGGGGAGCTGTTTTTT. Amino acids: CASSMWGTGELFF.